This entry features one TCR beta chain sequence. Its antigen remains undetermined. No much larger clone exists at a distance of one base, and base qualities are not known. TCRbeta CDR3 regions were amplified from genomic DNA by means of the immunoSEQ Assay, a bias-controlled multiplex PCR. On the study's bioinformatics: Within the assay, amplification of reference gene primers was used to estimate how many nucleated cells each sample contained. Sequence reads were collapsed and filtered to measure the absolute abundance of every unique TCRbeta CDR3 rearrangement. For each sample, productive Simpson clonality was calculated as the square root of Simpson's diversity index over productive rearrangements. The table comes from immuneACCESS by way of TCRdb, which keeps in-frame sequences with V and J called. Part of the clones is missing from these tables; in studies checked, under half for an unresolved V gene and the rest for unknown reasons. V, J and clone size were drawn from that table, and D and trimming were deduced from the DNA. The sample records under 250,000 clones, roughly 85% of which are singletons. The ten most abundant clones make up around 9.8% of the sample.

The junction carries 9 bases between V and J, which are trimmed by 4 bases and 5 bases respectively. The CDR3 runs 13 residues from the cysteine to the phenylalanine. The kept DNA is CDR3 alone, 39 bases in frame from the first base. The data originate from a study of blood T cell repertoires in COVID-19 (dated by TCRdb to about 2020). For the study in its entirety: Collaborator samples came from the United States, Italy and Spain and covered acute and convalescent phases of COVID-19. The samples were drawn from the first 160 participants of the ongoing ImmuneRACE study and from 950 to 1,500 subjects provided by 6 global collaborators. Where available, HLA class I and class II types were taken from metadata supplied by the sample provider and were not determined by assay-based typing. The prospective study material was composed of cDNA or gDNA derived from T cells, B-cell-depleted T cells, or PBMCs. Deeply sampled blood TCRbeta repertoires from subjects exposed to, actively infected with, or recovered from COVID-19 were included in the dataset. The sample metadata nearly always contained a de-identified subject ID, COVID-19 status, age in years and sex. A freely available public database, intended as a resource for researchers studying the immune response to SARS-CoV-2, is where the repertoires were released.

General conclusions and limits of the study: The amount of clinical and demographic metadata varied by source and participant and was provided uncurated.

Participants in the prospective study were enrolled through a virtual design, were aged about 18 to 100 years, and lived in about 25 United States geographic areas. In the prospective study, participants were assigned to cohorts based on the clinical history participants reported in a screening survey and a study questionnaire. Mobile phlebotomists in the prospective study collected whole blood, serum and a nasopharyngeal or oropharyngeal swab from every participant. Over a roughly two-month period, participants in the prospective study had the option of providing additional blood draws and questionnaires. Before DNA extraction, prospective study blood samples were shipped either frozen or at room temperature.

In this chain, TRBV12-3 or TRBV12-4 is recombined with TRBJ1-5, and possibly TRBD1, on 5 matching bases. Input material: PBMCs or T cells enriched from blood (not recorded which). The clonotype originates from a woman aged 50 to 65 with acute COVID-19. For the CDR3, the sequence is CASSWGEYQPQHF. The DNA sequence is given as TGTGCCAGCAGTTGGGGGGAATATCAGCCCCAGCATTTT.